This T cell receptor (beta chain) was recovered during a study of shared clonotypes between healthy human individuals. Notes on the study in general: Represented diversity (both genetic and exposure-history) was limited by the small number of donors.

Remarks on this clone: The antigen is not known.

Sequencing was performed with immunoSEQ multiplex PCR; in TCRdb, only in-frame clones are kept and a portion is missing. Among about 2.2 million clones listed, approximately 92% were seen once. The CDR3 contains 17 residues. The germline V gene has CDR1 MDHEN and CDR2 SYDVKM. V dropped 3 bases and J dropped 5; count of bases not matched to a gene: 12. Terminally differentiated effector memory CD45RA+ cells were left out of the naive CD8 fraction, which was CD45RO-negative and positively selected for CCR7. The sequenced sample consisted of naive CD8+ T cells from PBMCs. The clonotype originates from a man in his late teens or twenties in good health. Some clones in this sample may be carry-over from other donors' samples. The J gene is TRBJ2-5, the V gene TRBV28; 10 bases are a match to TRBD2. The DNA of the CDR3 is TGTGCCAGCAGTTTTGGTGTCAGCGGGAGGGCCGTCGAGACCCAGTACTTC. Protein sequence: CASSFGVSGRAVETQYF.